The 28 T cell receptor beta chains below were found in one sample sequenced in a study of PD-1 blockade in classical Hodgkin lymphoma (dated by TCRdb to between 2020 and 2021). The library was built by means of the immunoSEQ multiplex PCR assay. This is the immuneACCESS table as TCRdb keeps it, with only in-frame sequences that have V and J called. A part of the clones is gone; compared with another copy, unresolved V genes explain less than half, and the rest is unexplained. The sample table shows 30,000 or so clones, and 82% are seen once. The top ten clones comprise 30% to 35% of the sample. Per the publication, the time point label means: cycle 1 day 1 (C1D1), immediately before nivolumab initiation. Every trial patient had relapsed after autologous stem cell transplantation, and cohorts A, B and C differed in prior brentuximab vedotin exposure. The specimen comprised peripheral blood mononuclear cells (PBMCs), sampled at baseline. Receptors were obtained from a human donor with classical Hodgkin lymphoma.

This clone was counted once. V is TRBV11-3 and J is TRBJ2-1, with D unresolved. V was clipped by 3 bases and J by 0 bases, with 12 bases between them. Germline V gene lookup returns CDR1 SGHNT and CDR2 YENEEA. CDR3 size: 16 residues. The CDR3: CASSFDSSRSYNEQFF. The CDR3 coding sequence is TGTGCCAGCAGCTTCGACTCCTCCCGCTCCTACAATGAGCAGTTCTTC.

The gene calls are TRBV7-2 and TRBJ1-1, with unresolved D. With 2 bases removed from V and 1 base from J, the gap between germline ends came to 5 bases. Per the germline V gene, CDR1 is SGHTA and CDR2 is FQGNSA. The CDR3 sequence is 13 residues long. DNA of the CDR3: TGTGCCAGCAGCTTATACAGGAACACTGAAGCTTTCTTT. Encoded protein: CASSLYRNTEAFF.

The chain has TRBV7-6 and TRBJ2-5, with 8 bases lining up with TRBD2. The CDR3 covers 16 residues. Germline loops: CDR1 SGHVS, CDR2 FNYEAQ. Trimming took 2 bases from V and 4 from J; bases not matched to a gene: 9. CDR3 sequence reads: CASSLNVGTSRETQYF. CDR3 DNA: TGTGCCAGCAGCTTAAACGTCGGGACTAGTCGAGAGACCCAGTACTTC. The full variable domain, with the rest looked up from reference TRBV7-6 and TRBJ2-5, is GAGVSQSPRYKVTKRGQDVALRCDPISGHVSLYWYRQALGQGPEFLTYFNYEAQQDKSGLPNDRFSAERPEGSISTLTIQRTEQRDSAMYRCASSLNVGTSRETQYFGPGTRLLVL.

This rearrangement joins TRBV29-1 to TRBJ2-6, with D hard to call. The germline V and J ends were trimmed by 3 bases and 4 bases, with 7 bases remaining between them. Germline CDR1 reads SQVTM; CDR2 reads ANQGSEA. The CDR3 is 13 amino acids. The CDR3 coding sequence is TGCAGCGTTGATTCTCCCGGGGCCAACGTCCTGACTTTC. Amino acids: CSVDSPGANVLTF.

In DNA form, the CDR3 reads TGTGCCAGCAGCCAAGTCTGGGGAAGCAATCAGCCCCAGCATTTT. Protein sequence: CASSQVWGSNQPQHF. V gene TRBV4-2 combines with J gene TRBJ1-5; D gene unclear. Per germline, CDR1 LGHNA and CDR2 YNFKEQ. V was cut by 1 base and J by 1 base, with 8 bases left in between. CDR3 length equals 15 residues.

In the case of this clone: Other DNA sequences in this sample translate to the same CDR3. The rearrangement uses TRBV5-6 and TRBJ1-4, with D tentatively TRBD1 (5 bases). With 0 bases removed from V and 5 bases from J, the gap between germline ends came to 8 bases. The CDR3 is made up of 14 amino acids. Per germline, CDR1 SGHDT and CDR2 YYEEEE. CDR3 sequence: CASSLDRLNEKLFF. The CDR3 nucleotides are TGTGCCAGCAGCTTGGACAGGCTGAATGAAAAACTGTTTTTT.

The sample holds a few counts of this clone. This chain joins TRBV7-9 and TRBJ1-1, with D perhaps TRBD1 (5 bases). The V gene lost 5 bases and the J gene lost 0 bases, with 16 bases spanning the gap. The germline V gene encodes CDR1 SEHNR and CDR2 FQNEAQ (reference sequence). The CDR3 has 16 residues. The CDR3 DNA reads as TGTGCCAGCAGCCCATCGGGACGGGGGATGAACACTGAAGCTTTCTTT. It codes for CASSPSGRGMNTEAFF.

This clone was observed a few times. The rearrangement links TRBV9 to TRBJ2-5, with 8 positions matching TRBD2. The CDR3 loop spans 15 amino acids. J gave up 2 bases and V 4 bases, and 7 bases lay outside the gene matches. The germline V gene has CDR1 SGDLS and CDR2 YYNGEE. This CDR3 is CASSSTGGVQETQYF. The CDR3 nucleotides are TGTGCCAGCAGCTCCACGGGGGGGGTACAAGAGACCCAGTACTTC.

A word on this clone: The junction departs from the called germline gene at one end, perhaps through a read error. J is TRBJ2-7 and V is TRBV2, with TRBD2 matching 12 bases. Germline assignment: CDR1 SNHLY and CDR2 FYNNEI. The CDR3 sequence is 13 residues long. CDR3 loop: CASSEGPGLAGLF. The CDR3 bases are TGTGCCAGCAGTGAAGGGCCGGGACTAGCGGGCCTATTC.

The CDR3 DNA follows: TGTGCCAGCAGCCTAAGACAGGGGGAAACTGAAGCTTTCTTT. Protein sequence: CASSLRQGETEAFF. The V and J genes are TRBV7-9 and TRBJ1-1; 9 nucleotides agree with TRBD1. J was trimmed by 5 bases and V by 5 bases; bases with no gene match: 6. CDR3 length: 14 residues. Per germline, CDR1 SEHNR and CDR2 FQNEAQ (reference sequence).

The gene calls are TRBV28 and TRBJ2-2; D is uncertain. The CDR3 spans 16 residues. CDR1 and CDR2 (germline): MDHEN, SYDVKM. Trimming took off 6 bases at V and 0 bases at J, with 14 bases between the two ends. The DNA for the CDR3 is TGTGCCAGCAGCCCCACGTTGAGTACGAACACCGGGGAGCTGTTTTTT. It codes for CASSPTLSTNTGELFF.

This rearrangement joins TRBV9 to TRBJ2-3; 8 bases are a match to TRBD2. V lost 4 bases, J lost 4 bases, and 8 bases stayed unmatched. This CDR3 contains 15 residues. CDR1 is SGDLS, CDR2 YYNGEE, per germline. This CDR3 reads CASSSRLAQSDTQYF. CDR3 nucleotide sequence: TGTGCCAGCAGCTCGAGACTAGCGCAGTCAGATACGCAGTATTTT.

The chain is built from TRBV18 and TRBJ1-1; 8 bases line up with TRBD1. Unmatched junction bases numbered 2, after V lost 3 bases and J lost 5 bases. CDR1 and CDR2 (germline): KGHSH, LQKENI. The CDR3 has 13 amino acids. CDR3 protein: CASSPWTGTEAFF. The CDR3 region has the DNA TGTGCCAGCTCACCCTGGACAGGGACTGAAGCTTTCTTT.

This clone was seen once. V gene TRBV10-3 combines with J gene TRBJ1-1; D may be TRBD1 (6 bases). V was cut by 11 bases and J by 5 bases, with 18 bases left in between. In germline, CDR1 is ENHRY, CDR2 SYGVKD. This CDR3 region has 13 residues. The CDR3 DNA sequence: TGTGCCTCTAACGACAGGTGGGAAACTGAAGCTTTCTTT. This encodes CASNDRWETEAFF.

The chain joins TRBV11-3 to TRBJ2-1, with D perhaps assigned TRBD1 or TRBD2 (5 bases each). Trimming took off 2 bases at V and 4 bases at J, with 21 bases between the two ends. Germline V lookup: CDR1 SGHNT, CDR2 YENEEA. There are 18 residues in the CDR3. This CDR3 reads CASSLSQSGGEWYNEQFF. Written as DNA, the CDR3 is TGTGCCAGCAGCTTATCGCAGAGTGGGGGAGAATGGTACAATGAGCAGTTCTTC.

This chain joins TRBV27 and TRBJ1-5; no definite D call. Germline loops: CDR1 MNHEY, CDR2 SMNVEV (reference sequence). The CDR3 sequence is 14 residues long. V was pared by 5 bases and J by 7 bases, with 15 bases between. CDR3 sequence (DNA): TGTGCCAGCAGTGAGAGGGCTATCTCCCAGCCCCAGCATTTT. Its translation is CASSERAISQPQHF.

This chain joins TRBV7-3 and TRBJ2-3; 8 nucleotides agree with TRBD1. This CDR3 contains 14 residues. After removal of 4 bases from V and 6 bases from J, the junction contained 6 bases not matched to a gene. Per germline, CDR1 SGHTA and CDR2 FQGTGA. The CDR3 DNA follows: TGTGCCAGCAGCTCTGGACAGGGAGTTGATACGCAGTATTTT. Encoded protein: CASSSGQGVDTQYF. The full variable domain, rest sourced from reference TRBV7-3 and TRBJ2-3, is GAGVSQTPSNKVTEKGKYVELRCDPISGHTALYWYRQSLGQGPEFLIYFQGTGAADDSGLPNDRFFAVRPEGSVSTLKIQRTERGDSAVYLCASSSGQGVDTQYFGPGTRLTVL.

The chain has TRBV29-1 and TRBJ1-2; no definite D call. Germline CDR1 is SQVTM and CDR2 is ANQGSEA. The V end lost 0 bases, the J end lost 4 bases, and 9 bases lay between the germline ends. This CDR3 contains 13 residues. This chain's CDR3 is CSVEDVRGYGYTF. CDR3 bases: TGCAGCGTTGAAGACGTCCGGGGCTATGGCTACACCTTC.

The chain employs TRBV9 and TRBJ2-3; D is perhaps TRBD2 (6 bases). V dropped 0 bases and J dropped 1 base, with 9 bases sitting between them. Germline values: CDR1 SGDLS, CDR2 YYNGEE. The CDR3 totals 15 residues. The CDR3 sequence: CASSVEGTRTDTQYF. For the CDR3, the DNA is TGTGCCAGCAGCGTAGAGGGGACTCGCACAGATACGCAGTATTTT.

This chain uses TRBV12-5 with TRBJ1-2; D might be TRBD1 (6 bases). CDR3 length: 13 amino acids. V lost 4 bases and J 2 bases, leaving 8 bases between the germline ends. Germline lookup yields CDR1 LGHNT and CDR2 FRNRAP. As DNA, the CDR3 is TGTGCTAGTGGTTGGGGACAAAACTATGGCTACACCTTC. Translation: CASGWGQNYGYTF.

This sequence joins TRBV7-9 and TRBJ2-1, with TRBD1 matching over 7 bases. This CDR3 is built from 14 residues. The germline gives CDR1 SEHNR, CDR2 FQNEAQ (reference sequence). J gave up 9 bases and V 5 bases, and 10 bases lay outside the gene matches. The CDR3 bases are TGTGCCAGCAGCCTTCGACAGGGAGAGGTTGAGCAGTTCTTC. It specifies CASSLRQGEVEQFF.

The chain couples TRBV2 to TRBJ1-2; no clear D. V was shortened by 8 bases and J by 0 bases, with 7 bases between the two germline ends. The CDR3 runs to 12 residues. Germline CDR1 is SNHLY and CDR2 is FYNNEI. CDR3 loop: CASPAPNYGYTF. The CDR3 nucleotides are TGTGCCAGCCCGGCTCCTAACTATGGCTACACCTTC.

The CDR3 protein is CSVALYRENTEAFF. The DNA for the CDR3 is TGCAGCGTTGCCCTCTACAGGGAGAACACTGAAGCTTTCTTT. The chain is built from TRBV29-1 and TRBJ1-1, with D possibly TRBD1 on 6 matching bases. V was cut by 4 bases and J by 1 base, with 13 bases left in between. The CDR3 is 14 amino acids. Germline CDR1 reads SQVTM; CDR2 reads ANQGSEA.

The chain recombines TRBV19 with TRBJ1-2; no definite D call. Trimming took 10 bases from V and 2 from J, leaving 20 bases between them. This CDR3 is built from 15 residues. Germline CDR1 reads LNHDA; CDR2 reads SQIVND (reference sequence). The CDR3 region has the DNA TGTGCCATCAAAGAGCCCTCGGCGGAGAACTATGGCTACACCTTC. Translating it yields CAIKEPSAENYGYTF.

The V call is TRBV18, the J call TRBJ1-5; no clear D gene. There are 14 residues in the CDR3. Germline assignment: CDR1 KGHSH and CDR2 LQKENI. V was cut by 4 bases and J by 5 bases, with 12 bases left in between. CDR3 in DNA: TGTGCCAGCTCACTCGAGGCAGGCCATCAGCCCCAGCATTTT. Protein product: CASSLEAGHQPQHF.

The chain carries TRBV28 and TRBJ2-7; a possible D gene is TRBD1 (5 bases). The CDR3 is 15 residues long. V gave up 7 bases and J gave up 2 bases, with 18 bases separating them. Germline CDR1 MDHEN, CDR2 SYDVKM. For the CDR3, the DNA is TGTGCCAGCAAAGACCGCCCCACAGGAGCCTACGAGCAGTACTTC. Protein product: CASKDRPTGAYEQYF. Together with reference TRBV28 and TRBJ2-7, the CDR3 gives the full variable domain: DVKVTQSSRYLVKRTGEKVFLECVQDMDHENMFWYRQDPGLGLRLIYFSYDVKMKEKGDIPEGYSVSREKKERFSLILESASTNQTSMYLCASKDRPTGAYEQYFGPGTRLTVT.

The chain is built from TRBV5-1 and TRBJ2-3, with D tentatively TRBD1 (5 bases). V lost 0 bases and J 4 bases, leaving 9 bases between the germline ends. Germline CDR1 SGHRS, CDR2 YFSETQ. The CDR3 has 14 amino acids. CDR3 DNA sequence: TGCGCCAGCAGCTTGGATGGGGCGGCAGATACGCAGTATTTT. Translated, it gives CASSLDGAADTQYF.

The chain has TRBV4-2 and TRBJ1-5; 7 bases agree with TRBD1. The V gene's germline CDR1 is LGHNA and CDR2 YNFKEQ. The CDR3 contains 15 residues. Losses at the gene ends were 1 base for V and 4 bases for J; bases not matched to a gene: 4. CDR3 in amino acids: CASSQGAGGNQPQHF. The CDR3 bases are TGTGCCAGCAGCCAAGGGGCAGGGGGAAATCAGCCCCAGCATTTT.